Listed below are T cell receptor beta chains from one sample, sequenced in a study of shared clonotypes between healthy human individuals. The method was immunoSEQ multiplex PCR; TCRdb's version includes in-frame clones alone and lacks a portion of them. The repertoire holds approximately 480,000 clones, about three quarters seen once, with approximately 12% in the top ten. Sequencing used PBMCs. These receptors were obtained from a woman between 35 and 50 years old in good health. Some clones in this sample may be carry-over from other donors' samples. The CDR3 runs from the conserved cysteine through the conserved F or W. The D gene is left open where the match is weak. Where a row states a size, it is once, few, many or the class of an expanded clone; other rows omit it.

v_gene: TRBV19
j_gene: TRBJ2-5
len: 19
abundance: -
d_gene: TRBD2
CDR3aa: CASSMAGLAGFFGGETQYF
CDR3nt: TGTGCCAGTAGTATGGCGGGACTAGCGGGTTTTTTCGGCGGAGAGACCCAGTACTTC

v_gene: TRBV7-2
j_gene: TRBJ2-7
len: 15
abundance: -
d_gene: -
CDR3aa: CASSLAGRGGYEQYF
CDR3nt: TGTGCCAGCAGCTTAGCTGGGAGAGGGGGGTACGAGCAGTACTTC

v_gene: TRBV30
j_gene: TRBJ2-4
len: 14
abundance: -
d_gene: -
CDR3aa: CAWTDILAKNIQYF
CDR3nt: TGCGCCTGGACTGACATTCTAGCCAAAAACATTCAGTACTTC

v_gene: TRBV4-2
j_gene: TRBJ2-7
len: 15
abundance: -
d_gene: TRBD1
CDR3aa: CASSQELWDRGEQYF
CDR3nt: TGTGCCAGCAGCCAAGAGTTGTGGGACAGGGGCGAGCAGTACTTC

v_gene: TRBV2
j_gene: TRBJ1-2
len: 13
abundance: -
d_gene: TRBD1
CDR3aa: CASRLGTAYGYTF
CDR3nt: TGTGCCAGCAGACTGGGGACAGCCTATGGCTACACCTTC

v_gene: TRBV6-6
j_gene: TRBJ2-5
len: 16
abundance: -
d_gene: -
CDR3aa: CASSYGLGPTQETQYF
CDR3nt: TGTGCCAGCAGTTACGGCCTGGGACCAACCCAAGAGACCCAGTACTTC

v_gene: TRBV28
j_gene: TRBJ2-7
len: 15
abundance: -
d_gene: TRBD1
CDR3aa: CASSLPGQGLLEQYF
CDR3nt: TGTGCCAGCAGTCTACCGGGACAGGGTCTGCTCGAGCAGTACTTC

v_gene: TRBV7-9
j_gene: TRBJ2-3
len: 18
abundance: -
d_gene: TRBD1
CDR3aa: CASSLAHGQGARADTQYF
CDR3nt: TGTGCCAGCAGCTTAGCGCACGGACAGGGGGCAAGGGCAGATACGCAGTATTTT

v_gene: TRBV6-1
j_gene: TRBJ2-7
len: 13
abundance: -
d_gene: -
CDR3aa: CASSRSGSYEQYF
CDR3nt: TGTGCCAGCAGCCGAAGCGGGTCCTACGAGCAGTACTTC

v_gene: TRBV25-1
j_gene: TRBJ2-7
len: 16
abundance: -
d_gene: TRBD2
CDR3aa: CASSEPGLAGVHGQYF
CDR3nt: TGTGCCAGCAGTGAGCCGGGACTAGCGGGAGTCCACGGGCAGTACTTC

v_gene: TRBV11-2
j_gene: TRBJ2-7
len: 15
abundance: -
d_gene: TRBD1
CDR3aa: CASSSGQGSSYEQYF
CDR3nt: TGTGCCAGCAGCTCCGGACAGGGCTCATCCTACGAGCAGTACTTC

v_gene: TRBV18
j_gene: TRBJ2-5
len: 12
abundance: few
d_gene: -
CDR3aa: CASSPVQETQYF
CDR3nt: TGTGCCAGCTCACCAGTACAAGAGACCCAGTACTTC

v_gene: TRBV6-1
j_gene: TRBJ1-1
len: 12
abundance: few
d_gene: -
CDR3aa: CASSERGRQDFF
CDR3nt: TGTGCCAGCAGTGAAAGGGGACGGCAGGATTTCTTT

v_gene: TRBV2
j_gene: TRBJ2-1
len: 14
abundance: few
d_gene: -
CDR3aa: CASSERPPWNEQFF
CDR3nt: TGTGCCAGCAGTGAAAGGCCCCCGTGGAATGAGCAGTTCTTC

v_gene: TRBV11-3
j_gene: TRBJ2-2
len: 13
abundance: once
d_gene: -
CDR3aa: CASSPLNTGELFF
CDR3nt: TGTGCCAGCAGCCCCCTAAACACCGGGGAGCTGTTTTTT

v_gene: TRBV18
j_gene: TRBJ2-7
len: 14
abundance: -
d_gene: TRBD1
CDR3aa: CASSLARTGDEQYF
CDR3nt: TGTGCCAGCTCATTAGCGAGGACAGGGGACGAGCAGTACTTC

v_gene: TRBV18
j_gene: TRBJ2-7
len: 14
abundance: -
d_gene: TRBD2
CDR3aa: CASAGGVRVGEQYF
CDR3nt: TGTGCCAGCGCGGGGGGCGTCCGCGTCGGCGAGCAGTACTTC

v_gene: TRBV30
j_gene: TRBJ2-1
len: 15
abundance: -
d_gene: TRBD2
CDR3aa: CAWSVGLAYNNEQFF
CDR3nt: TGTGCCTGGAGTGTGGGACTAGCGTACAACAATGAGCAGTTCTTC

v_gene: TRBV5-1
j_gene: TRBJ2-2
len: 15
abundance: -
d_gene: TRBD1
CDR3aa: CASSWGQGDTGELFF
CDR3nt: TGCGCCAGCAGCTGGGGACAGGGAGACACCGGGGAGCTGTTTTTT

v_gene: TRBV2
j_gene: TRBJ1-4
len: 14
abundance: -
d_gene: TRBD1
CDR3aa: CASRDRVMGEKLFF
CDR3nt: TGTGCCAGCAGGGACAGGGTTATGGGTGAAAAACTGTTTTTT

v_gene: TRBV9
j_gene: TRBJ2-3
len: 15
abundance: many
d_gene: -
CDR3aa: CASRGLGTSGDTQYF
CDR3nt: TGTGCCAGCAGGGGACTGGGGACTTCGGGGGATACGCAGTATTTT

v_gene: TRBV12-2
j_gene: TRBJ2-7
len: 15
abundance: once
d_gene: -
CDR3aa: CASRRPGDSTYEQYF
CDR3nt: TGTGCAAGTCGCCGTCCTGGGGACAGCACCTACGAGCAGTACTTC

v_gene: TRBV7-3
j_gene: TRBJ2-1
len: 15
abundance: few
d_gene: -
CDR3aa: CASSSNPGDYNEQFF
CDR3nt: TGTGCCAGCAGCTCCAACCCCGGGGACTACAATGAGCAGTTCTTC

v_gene: TRBV20-1
j_gene: TRBJ2-7
len: 11
abundance: -
d_gene: TRBD1
CDR3aa: CSADRGREQYF
CDR3nt: TGCAGTGCAGACAGGGGGCGCGAGCAGTACTTC

v_gene: TRBV21-1
j_gene: TRBJ2-4
len: 17
abundance: -
d_gene: -
CDR3aa: CASSWTTTSARKNIQYF
CDR3nt: TGTGCCAGCAGCTGGACCACGACTAGCGCCCGTAAAAACATTCAGTACTTC

v_gene: TRBV29-1
j_gene: TRBJ2-5
len: 13
abundance: -
d_gene: -
CDR3aa: CSVGSRSQETQYF
CDR3nt: TGCAGCGTTGGGTCCCGGAGCCAAGAGACCCAGTACTTC

v_gene: TRBV7-8
j_gene: TRBJ1-2
len: 14
abundance: many
d_gene: -
CDR3aa: CASSLEDSGEGYTF
CDR3nt: TGTGCCAGCAGCTTAGAAGATTCAGGGGAAGGCTACACCTTC

v_gene: TRBV2
j_gene: TRBJ2-1
len: 15
abundance: -
d_gene: TRBD1
CDR3aa: CASREDRGSYNEQFF
CDR3nt: TGTGCCAGCAGGGAAGACAGGGGGTCCTACAATGAGCAGTTCTTC

v_gene: TRBV6-5
j_gene: TRBJ1-2
len: 12
abundance: once
d_gene: -
CDR3aa: CASSWFRGGYTF
CDR3nt: TGTGCCTCCTCTTGGTTCAGGGGTGGCTACACCTTC

v_gene: TRBV4-2
j_gene: TRBJ2-6
len: 18
abundance: -
d_gene: -
CDR3aa: CASSVPRRLQSRANVLTF
CDR3nt: TGTGCCAGCAGCGTACCGCGAAGGTTACAAAGTCGGGCCAACGTCCTGACTTTC

v_gene: TRBV2
j_gene: TRBJ2-7
len: 11
abundance: -
d_gene: -
CDR3aa: CASKQEYEQYF
CDR3nt: TGTGCCAGCAAGCAGGAGTACGAGCAGTACTTC

v_gene: TRBV7-2
j_gene: TRBJ1-6
len: 14
abundance: -
d_gene: -
CDR3aa: CASSLDGRGTPLHF
CDR3nt: TGTGCCAGCAGCTTAGATGGCCGGGGGACACCCCTCCACTTT

v_gene: TRBV2
j_gene: TRBJ2-3
len: 18
abundance: -
d_gene: -
CDR3aa: CASSETSVRQGRPNTQYF
CDR3nt: TGTGCCAGCAGTGAAACCTCTGTGCGGCAGGGCAGACCAAATACGCAGTATTTT

v_gene: TRBV6-6
j_gene: TRBJ2-1
len: 15
abundance: -
d_gene: TRBD2
CDR3aa: CASKVAGDSYNEQFF
CDR3nt: TGTGCCAGCAAAGTAGCGGGAGACTCTTACAATGAGCAGTTCTTC

v_gene: TRBV20-1
j_gene: TRBJ2-7
len: 11
abundance: -
d_gene: -
CDR3aa: CSASLSYEQYF
CDR3nt: TGCAGTGCTAGTCTCTCCTACGAGCAGTACTTC

v_gene: TRBV27
j_gene: TRBJ2-3
len: 16
abundance: -
d_gene: TRBD1
CDR3aa: CASSYRTGAYTDTQYF
CDR3nt: TGTGCCAGCAGTTATAGGACAGGAGCCTACACAGATACGCAGTATTTT

v_gene: TRBV6-4
j_gene: TRBJ2-5
len: 16
abundance: -
d_gene: TRBD2
CDR3aa: CASRGEQREVGETQYF
CDR3nt: TGTGCCAGCAGAGGAGAACAGCGGGAGGTAGGAGAGACCCAGTACTTC

v_gene: TRBV19
j_gene: TRBJ2-1
len: 16
abundance: -
d_gene: TRBD2
CDR3aa: CASSPFTSGSYNEQFF
CDR3nt: TGTGCCAGTAGTCCCTTCACTAGCGGGAGCTACAATGAGCAGTTCTTC

v_gene: TRBV5-1
j_gene: TRBJ2-6
len: 15
abundance: -
d_gene: TRBD2
CDR3aa: CASIGGSSGANVLTF
CDR3nt: TGCGCCAGCATCGGCGGGAGCTCTGGGGCCAACGTCCTGACTTTC

v_gene: TRBV19
j_gene: TRBJ2-1
len: 15
abundance: few
d_gene: TRBD2
CDR3aa: CASSIASGAYNEQFF
CDR3nt: TGTGCCAGTAGTATAGCTAGCGGGGCCTACAATGAGCAGTTCTTC

v_gene: TRBV7-8
j_gene: TRBJ2-7
len: 14
abundance: -
d_gene: -
CDR3aa: CASSLGAGLGEQYF
CDR3nt: TGTGCCAGCAGCTTGGGGGCAGGGTTGGGCGAGCAGTACTTC

v_gene: TRBV23-1
j_gene: TRBJ2-3
len: 18
abundance: -
d_gene: TRBD1
CDR3aa: CASSQSRGSQSRTDTQYF
CDR3nt: TGCGCCAGCAGTCAATCCAGGGGGTCCCAATCCCGCACAGATACGCAGTATTTT

v_gene: TRBV9
j_gene: TRBJ2-2
len: 13
abundance: -
d_gene: -
CDR3aa: CASTPPRAGELFF
CDR3nt: TGTGCCAGCACCCCCCCACGGGCCGGGGAGCTGTTTTTT

v_gene: TRBV28
j_gene: TRBJ1-2
len: 11
abundance: -
d_gene: -
CDR3aa: CASSSPSSYTF
CDR3nt: TGTGCCAGCAGTTCTCCCTCTAGCTACACCTTC

v_gene: TRBV7-2
j_gene: TRBJ2-7
len: 14
abundance: -
d_gene: -
CDR3aa: CASSLDPAIYEQYF
CDR3nt: TGTGCCAGCAGCTTAGATCCAGCTATCTACGAGCAGTACTTC

v_gene: TRBV7-9
j_gene: TRBJ2-3
len: 14
abundance: -
d_gene: -
CDR3aa: CASSPLSSTDTQYF
CDR3nt: TGTGCCAGCAGCCCACTTAGTAGCACAGATACGCAGTATTTT

v_gene: TRBV13
j_gene: TRBJ2-4
len: 13
abundance: -
d_gene: -
CDR3aa: CASSKGAKNIQYF
CDR3nt: TGTGCCAGCAGCAAGGGGGCCAAAAACATTCAGTACTTC

v_gene: TRBV2
j_gene: TRBJ2-1
len: 13
abundance: -
d_gene: TRBD2
CDR3aa: CARETSRNNEQFF
CDR3nt: TGTGCCAGGGAGACTAGCAGAAACAATGAGCAGTTCTTC

v_gene: TRBV9
j_gene: TRBJ2-1
len: 15
abundance: -
d_gene: TRBD2
CDR3aa: CASSVLAADVHEQFF
CDR3nt: TGTGCCAGCAGCGTACTAGCGGCAGATGTCCATGAGCAGTTCTTC

v_gene: TRBV9
j_gene: TRBJ1-1
len: 13
abundance: -
d_gene: -
CDR3aa: CASSPHSGTEAFF
CDR3nt: TGTGCCAGCAGCCCCCACTCTGGGACTGAAGCTTTCTTT

v_gene: TRBV30
j_gene: TRBJ2-3
len: 12
abundance: once
d_gene: -
CDR3aa: CAWSVEGDTQYF
CDR3nt: TGTGCCTGGAGTGTGGAAGGAGATACGCAGTATTTT

v_gene: TRBV11-2
j_gene: TRBJ2-2
len: 16
abundance: -
d_gene: -
CDR3aa: CASSPRTGSLTGELFF
CDR3nt: TGTGCCAGCAGCCCACGAACCGGGAGTCTAACCGGGGAGCTGTTTTTT

v_gene: TRBV5-1
j_gene: TRBJ1-6
len: 14
abundance: -
d_gene: -
CDR3aa: CASSLDSYNSPLHF
CDR3nt: TGCGCCAGCAGCTTGGACAGCTATAATTCACCCCTCCACTTT

v_gene: TRBV27
j_gene: TRBJ1-3
len: 13
abundance: -
d_gene: -
CDR3aa: CASRLSSGNTIYF
CDR3nt: TGTGCCAGCAGACTCAGTTCTGGAAACACCATATATTTT